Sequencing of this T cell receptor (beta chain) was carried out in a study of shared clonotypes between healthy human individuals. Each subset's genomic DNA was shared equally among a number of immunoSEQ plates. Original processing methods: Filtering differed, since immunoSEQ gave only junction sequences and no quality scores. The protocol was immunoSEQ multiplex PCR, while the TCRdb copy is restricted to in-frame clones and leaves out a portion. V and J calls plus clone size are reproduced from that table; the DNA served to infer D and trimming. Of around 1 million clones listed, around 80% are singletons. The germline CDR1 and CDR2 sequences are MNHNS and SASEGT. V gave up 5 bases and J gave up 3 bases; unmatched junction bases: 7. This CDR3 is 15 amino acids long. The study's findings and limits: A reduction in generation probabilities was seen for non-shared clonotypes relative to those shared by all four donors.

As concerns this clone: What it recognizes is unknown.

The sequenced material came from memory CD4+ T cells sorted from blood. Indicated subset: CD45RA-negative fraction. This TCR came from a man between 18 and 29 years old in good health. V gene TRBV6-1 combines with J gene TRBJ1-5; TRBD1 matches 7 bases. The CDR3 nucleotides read TGTGCCAGCAGTAGGATGGGACAGTCCAATCAGCCCCAGCATTTT. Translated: CASSRMGQSNQPQHF.